This passage covers 26 T cell receptor beta chains from one sample sequenced in a study of radiation and T cells in renal cell carcinoma. The assay was immunoSEQ multiplex PCR, and TCRdb's table has in-frame clones only and misses some. The sample lists about 170,000 clones; about 88% were seen once. Described time point: blood 4 weeks post-SBRT, at nephrectomy. The treatment was: 15 Gy SBRT to primary tumor, nephrectomy 4 weeks later. The starting material was blood, obtained from a patient whose treatment included radiotherapy and nephrectomy. Source of these receptors: a woman aged 45-59 years with renal cell carcinoma.

The chain joins TRBV7-9 to TRBJ2-3; either TRBD1 or TRBD2 may fit D (5 bases each). CDR3 length: 15 amino acids. V was shortened by 2 bases and J by 1 base, with 10 bases between the two germline ends. Germline values: CDR1 SEHNR, CDR2 FQNEAQ (reference sequence). CDR3 sequence: CASSLWDVGTDTQYF. CDR3 nucleotide sequence: TGTGCCAGCAGCTTATGGGACGTGGGCACAGATACGCAGTATTTT.

The CDR3 bases are TGTGCCAGCAGTCTAGCGGGGTTGGCGGGGGAGCAGTACTTC. Translating it yields CASSLAGLAGEQYF. J is TRBJ2-7 and V is TRBV6-6; 9 nucleotides align to TRBD2. The length of the CDR3 is 14 residues. Per the germline V gene, CDR1 is MNHNY and CDR2 is SVGAGI (reference sequence). Trimming cost V 5 bases and J 7 bases; bases outside gene matches: 9.

J is TRBJ2-3 and V is TRBV28, with D unresolved. CDR1 is MDHEN, CDR2 SYDVKM, per germline. V was shortened by 2 bases and J by 11 bases, with 11 bases between the two germline ends. This CDR3 region has 12 residues. The CDR3 DNA follows: TGTGCCAGCAGTTTACCCCGGTTAGGGCAGTATTTT. Amino acid sequence: CASSLPRLGQYF.

The J gene is TRBJ1-2, the V gene TRBV13; possible D gene TRBD1, 6 bases. V was trimmed by 5 bases and J by 7 bases, leaving 14 bases between them. The CDR3 spans 13 residues. CDR1 is PRHDT and CDR2 is FYEKMQ in the germline V gene (reference sequence). The CDR3 nucleotides read TGTGCCAGCAGCCCCCCCGGGGGCTTTGGCTACACCTTC. Translating it yields CASSPPGGFGYTF.

The chain combines TRBV5-5 with TRBJ2-5; maybe TRBD1 (6 bases). From germline, CDR1 is SGHKS and CDR2 YYEKEE (reference sequence). The V end was cut by 2 bases, the J end by 2 bases, with 16 bases between. There are 16 residues in the CDR3. The DNA of the CDR3 is TGTGCCAGCAGCTTAGACTTCGGGACAACACAAGAGACCCAGTACTTC. Its protein product is CASSLDFGTTQETQYF.

This clone was counted once. The gene calls are TRBV29-1 and TRBJ1-2; D remains unclear. The CDR3 spans 12 residues. The germline gives CDR1 SQVTM, CDR2 ANQGSEA. The V end was cut by 0 bases, the J end by 1 base, with 3 bases between. The CDR3 region is CSVEDGNYGYTF. The CDR3 DNA reads TGCAGCGTTGAAGATGGTAACTATGGCTACACCTTC.

Here the CDR3 reads CASSQDLVVGLVKLFF. The CDR3 DNA is TGTGCCAGCAGCCAAGATCTGGTCGTAGGGTTGGTAAAACTGTTTTTT. The gene calls are TRBV4-2 and TRBJ1-4; D gene ambiguous. The CDR3 extends over 16 amino acids. CDR1 and CDR2 from the germline V gene are LGHNA and YNFKEQ. Trimming took off 0 bases at V and 10 bases at J, with 18 bases between the two ends.

The CDR3 nucleotides are TGTGCCTGGGCCACTAGCGCAGATACGCAGTATTTT. Encoded protein: CAWATSADTQYF. V usage is TRBV30 and J usage is TRBJ2-3, with 7 positions matching TRBD2. Germline CDR1 GTSNPN, CDR2 SVGIG (reference sequence). This CDR3 spans 12 amino acids. Trimming took 5 bases from V and 4 from J; bases not matched to a gene: 3.

DNA of the CDR3: TGTGCCAGCAGCCCAGGACAGGGTTTCACCTACGAGCAGTACTTC. Translation gives CASSPGQGFTYEQYF. The chain combines TRBV11-1 with TRBJ2-7; 8 bases match TRBD1. Germline trimming cut 5 bases from V and 2 bases from J; bases unmatched to any gene: 8. From germline, CDR1 is SGHAT and CDR2 FQDESV (reference sequence). This CDR3 spans 15 amino acids.

The CDR3 DNA is TGTGCCAGCAGCTTCCGGACGGCTTACTCTGGAAACACCATATATTTT. Translation gives CASSFRTAYSGNTIYF. The chain employs TRBV7-2 and TRBJ1-3; D ambiguous. The CDR3 is 16 amino acids. The ends were cut back, 3 bases at V and 0 bases at J, with 12 bases in the middle. Germline values: CDR1 SGHTA, CDR2 FQGNSA.

CDR3 protein: CASSARGAVNTEAFF. The CDR3 bases are TGTGCCAGCAGCGCGCGGGGGGCGGTGAACACTGAAGCTTTCTTT. The chain has TRBV9 and TRBJ1-1; weak D call: TRBD1 (6 bases). CDR1 is SGDLS and CDR2 is YYNGEE in the germline V gene. The CDR3 has 15 amino acids. V gave up 3 bases and J gave up 0 bases, with 12 bases separating them.

V usage is TRBV4-1 and J usage is TRBJ1-1, with D possibly TRBD1 on 5 matching bases. The CDR3 covers 15 residues. Between the trimmed V and J ends, which lost 7 bases and 6 bases, there was a span of 21 bases. Looked up from germline, CDR1 is MGHRA and CDR2 is YSYEKL. The CDR3 DNA follows: TGCGCCAGCACCTCCGGACACACGAACACTCCTGAAGCTTTCTTT. This gives the protein CASTSGHTNTPEAFF.

The chain links TRBV15 to TRBJ2-2, with D perhaps TRBD1 (5 bases). The CDR3 totals 14 residues. Germline V gene lookup returns CDR1 LNHNV and CDR2 YYDKDF (reference sequence). The ends were cut back, 0 bases at V and 6 bases at J, with 8 bases in the middle. The CDR3: CATSRDRVAGELFF. In DNA form, the CDR3 reads TGTGCCACCAGCAGAGACAGGGTTGCCGGGGAGCTGTTTTTT.

The chain's CDR3 is CASSPRLTSGGGSTDTQYF. The CDR3 DNA reads TGTGCCAGCTCACCACGATTGACTAGCGGGGGGGGTAGCACAGATACGCAGTATTTT. The chain is built from TRBV18 and TRBJ2-3; 14 nucleotides line up with TRBD2. Losses at the gene ends were 1 base for V and 0 bases for J; bases not matched to a gene: 6. Germline CDR1 reads KGHSH; CDR2 reads LQKENI. The CDR3 consists of 19 residues.

This sequence joins TRBV7-9 and TRBJ1-6; D is unclear. CDR1 is SEHNR and CDR2 is FQNEAQ in the germline V gene (reference sequence). The CDR3 has 15 amino acids. With 6 bases removed from V and 10 bases from J, the gap between germline ends came to 19 bases. The CDR3 bases are TGTGCCAGCAGTCAAGCCCGTACAGCGCGGTCACCCCTCCACTTT. It is translated as CASSQARTARSPLHF.

The rearrangement uses TRBV11-2 and TRBJ1-2; D uncertain. V was shortened by 5 bases and J by 4 bases, with 17 bases between the two germline ends. The CDR3 runs to 15 residues. Germline V gives CDR1 SGHAT, CDR2 FQNNGV. CDR3 residues: CASSPDSSGSYGYTF. The CDR3 nucleotides read TGTGCCAGCAGCCCGGACTCCAGTGGAAGCTATGGCTACACCTTC.

This clone was recorded once. The DNA is omitted, as the CDR3 cannot be located on it reliably, and the CDR3 follows TCRdb's listing. V usage is TRBV12-2 and J usage is TRBJ2-3; TRBD2 reflects the table's D call only, with no check against the DNA. TRBV12-2 is noted as a pseudogene. The CDR3 contains 17 residues when both ends are counted. CDR3 region: CASRLSYFGGGTDTQYF.

The chain joins TRBV19 to TRBJ1-1; TRBD1 matches at 7 bases. The length of the CDR3 is 16 residues. Germline V lookup: CDR1 LNHDA, CDR2 SQIVND (reference sequence). V was clipped by 3 bases and J by 1 base; unmatched bases: 8. CDR3 coding DNA: TGTGCCAGTAGTATCCTGCCAGGGGGGGGGAACACTGAAGCTTTCTTT. It yields the protein CASSILPGGGNTEAFF. Full variable domain (remainder filled in from reference TRBV19 and TRBJ1-1): DGGITQSPKYLFRKEGQNVTLSCEQNLNHDAMYWYRQDPGQGLRLIYYSQIVNDFQKGDIAEGYSVSREKKESFPLTVTSAQKNPTAFYLCASSILPGGGNTEAFFGQGTRLTVV.

The chain combines TRBV10-3 with TRBJ1-2, with D possibly matching TRBD1 (5 bases). The CDR3 sequence is 13 residues long. V was cut by 10 bases and J by 6 bases, with 18 bases left in between. Germline loops: CDR1 ENHRY, CDR2 SYGVKD. CDR3 nucleotide sequence: TGTGCCACACTACCGGGATCGGGGGATGGCTACACCTTC. Translating gives CATLPGSGDGYTF.

This chain connects TRBV30 to TRBJ2-7; 9 bases align to TRBD1. V lost 6 bases, J lost 4 bases, and 7 bases stayed unmatched. The CDR3 length is 13 residues. The germline V gene encodes CDR1 GTSNPN and CDR2 SVGIG (reference sequence). The CDR3 protein is CACPGQGVYEQYF. In DNA form, the CDR3 reads TGTGCCTGCCCGGGACAGGGCGTATACGAGCAGTACTTC. The complete variable domain, with remaining parts taken from reference TRBV30 and TRBJ2-7, reads SQTIHQWPATLVQPVGSPLSLECTVEGTSNPNLYWYRQAAGRGLQLLFYSVGIGQISSEVPQNLSASRPQDRQFILSSKKLLLSDSGFYLCACPGQGVYEQYFGPGTRLTVT.

V and J are TRBV18 and TRBJ2-6, with D tentatively TRBD1 or TRBD2 (5 bases each). With 3 bases removed from V and 0 bases from J, the gap between germline ends came to 12 bases. The CDR3 length is 17 residues. The germline gives CDR1 KGHSH, CDR2 LQKENI. The CDR3 DNA reads as TGTGCCAGCTCACCTACGGGACGTAGCTCTGGGGCCAACGTCCTGACTTTC. This codes for CASSPTGRSSGANVLTF.

V gene TRBV7-2 combines with J gene TRBJ2-5; 10 bases match TRBD2. Germline V gene lookup returns CDR1 SGHTA and CDR2 FQGNSA. This CDR3 is built from 16 residues. The V and J ends lost 5 bases and 5 bases, in that order; junction bases with no gene match: 11. CDR3 sequence: CASSLTSGLTSETQYF. The CDR3 nucleotides read TGTGCCAGCAGCCTGACTAGCGGGTTGACCTCGGAGACCCAGTACTTC.

This clone was seen a few times. The V call is TRBV20-1, the J call TRBJ1-1, with D possibly matching TRBD1 (6 bases). Between the trimmed V and J ends, which lost 5 bases and 5 bases, there was a span of 9 bases. From germline, CDR1 is DFQATT and CDR2 SNEGSKA (reference sequence). CDR3 length: 11 amino acids. The DNA of the CDR3 is TGCAGTGCTTCACAGGGAACTGAAGCTTTCTTT. Translated: CSASQGTEAFF.

This chain links TRBV7-2 with TRBJ2-7; 8 bases are shared with TRBD1. The length of the CDR3 is 14 residues. CDR1 and CDR2 from the germline V gene are SGHTA and FQGNSA. Trimming cost V 1 base and J 6 bases; bases outside gene matches: 5. The CDR3 DNA reads TGTGCCAGCAGCTTAGTCCAGGGGGCGACCGAGCAGTACTTC. It translates to CASSLVQGATEQYF.

The chain joins TRBV18 to TRBJ1-2; a possible D gene is TRBD1 (5 bases). Germline V gene sequence: CDR1 KGHSH, CDR2 LQKENI. V was cut by 2 bases and J by 3 bases, with 16 bases left in between. The CDR3 consists of 16 residues. This chain's CDR3 is CASSPEGAAVHYGYTF. CDR3 sequence (DNA): TGTGCCAGCTCACCAGAAGGGGCGGCGGTTCACTATGGCTACACCTTC. Looking up the rest from reference TRBV18 and TRBJ1-2 gives the full variable domain: NAGVMQNPRHLVRRRGQEARLRCSPMKGHSHVYWYRQLPEEGLKFMVYLQKENIIDESGMPKERFSAEFPKEGPSILRIQQVVRGDSAAYFCASSPEGAAVHYGYTFGSGTRLTVV.

The chain recombines TRBV5-1 with TRBJ2-5; D may correspond to TRBD1 or TRBD2 (7 bases each). In germline, CDR1 is SGHRS, CDR2 YFSETQ. V was pared by 4 bases and J by 4 bases, with 17 bases between. This CDR3 is built from 15 residues. CDR3 protein: CASSGITGEGETQYF. In DNA form, the CDR3 reads TGCGCCAGCAGCGGGATAACAGGGGAGGGAGAGACCCAGTACTTC. Supplemented by reference TRBV5-1 and TRBJ2-5, the full variable domain reads KAGVTQTPRYLIKTRGQQVTLSCSPISGHRSVSWYQQTPGQGLQFLFEYFSETQRNKGNFPGRFSGRQFSNSRSEMNVSTLELGDSALYLCASSGITGEGETQYFGPGTRLLVL.